The entry below describes one TCR beta chain. Its cognate antigen is unknown. CDR3 size: 14 residues. Looked up from germline, CDR1 is SGHRS and CDR2 is YFSETQ. V lost 0 bases, J lost 4 bases, and 10 bases lay in between. This sample was taken from a study of blood T cells in healthy people across ages. Notes on the study in general: Diversity of TCR beta per million T cells declined in a roughly linear way with age. The donors' CMV status was not determined, possibly confounding changes in expanded clonotypes.

Primed by a sample-barcoded 5' primer and a J-beta primer mix, a second PCR proceeded for 7 to 11 cycles. TCRdb independently ran MiXCR on the 5' RACE reads; one entry per CDR3 protein. The sample contains about 1.4 million distinct CDR3 sequences, 59% of which appear only once. The sequence was obtained from a man younger than 30 in good health. Material for sequencing was blood. The gene calls are TRBV5-1 and TRBJ2-5; TRBD1 is a possible D gene (6 bases). The CDR3 spells CASSLGQAVETQYF. CDR3 DNA: TGCGCCAGCAGCTTGGGACAGGCCGTAGAGACCCAGTACTTC.